This TCR beta chain was recovered during a study of shared clonotypes between healthy human individuals. Study information: Used for every donor were three CD4 naive, three CD4 memory, two CD8 naive and one CD8 memory plate. Study-wide points: Richness estimates generally favored naive over memory subsets. The expectation was that sequencing depth would affect clonotype sharing among donors. Of the naive CD4 clonotypes, about 5% were shared across a handful of donors.

Germline V lookup: CDR1 SGHRS, CDR2 YFSETQ. The CDR3 has 14 amino acids. V lost 3 bases to trimming and J lost 4 bases, with 14 bases between them. Only in-frame clones appear in the TCRdb table, and some are missing; sequencing was by immunoSEQ multiplex PCR. This sample has more than 2,000,000 clones, with more than 80% found just once. To note about this clone: Its target is unknown.

The TCR originated in a man between 18 and 29 years old in good health. Some clones in this sample may be carry-over from other donors' samples. V usage is TRBV5-1 and J usage is TRBJ2-7; possibly TRBD2 for D (7 bases). The sample consisted of naive CD4+ T cells from PBMCs. As to subset: CD45RA+ positively selected. The CDR3 here is CASSYGGPEYEQYF. CDR3 DNA sequence: TGCGCCAGCAGCTACGGGGGGCCGGAGTACGAGCAGTACTTC.